This T cell receptor beta chain derives from a study of cytomegalovirus exposure and HLA in healthy donors. Although they were nominally healthy when sampled, donors likely had unrecorded immune exposures. In the PCR, 60 Vbeta and 13 Jbeta primers were used. Sequenced by immunoSEQ multiplex PCR; TCRdb stores in-frame clones only, minus some. The table records about 200,000 clones, approximately 70% of them present only once. V was pared by 0 bases and J by 4 bases, with 5 bases between. The CDR3 has 12 residues. Germline lookup yields CDR1 SGHDT and CDR2 YYEEEE. The sequencing sample was made of PBMCs. The clonotype comes from a woman aged 25-40 years in good health and CMV-seronegative. The gene calls are TRBV5-6 and TRBJ2-7; D not certain. This CDR3 is CASSLGKYEQYF. In nucleotides, the CDR3 is TGTGCCAGCAGCTTGGGTAAATACGAGCAGTACTTC.